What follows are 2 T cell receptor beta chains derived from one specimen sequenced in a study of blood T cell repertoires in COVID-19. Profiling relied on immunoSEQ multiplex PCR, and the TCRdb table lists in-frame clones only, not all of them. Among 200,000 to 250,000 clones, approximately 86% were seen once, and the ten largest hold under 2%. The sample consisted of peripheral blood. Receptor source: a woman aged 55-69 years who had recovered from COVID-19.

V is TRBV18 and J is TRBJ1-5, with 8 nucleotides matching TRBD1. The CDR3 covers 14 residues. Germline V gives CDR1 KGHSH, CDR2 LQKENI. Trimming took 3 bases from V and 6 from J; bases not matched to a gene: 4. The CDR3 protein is CASSPGDRGQPQHF. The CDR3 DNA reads TGTGCCAGCTCACCGGGAGACAGGGGTCAGCCCCAGCATTTT.

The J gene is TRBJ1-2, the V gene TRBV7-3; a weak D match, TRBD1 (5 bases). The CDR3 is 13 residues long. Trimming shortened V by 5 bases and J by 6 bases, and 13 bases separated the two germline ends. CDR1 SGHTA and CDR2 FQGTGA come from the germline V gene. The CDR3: CASSPGWGDGYTF. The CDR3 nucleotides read TGTGCCAGCAGCCCAGGGTGGGGTGATGGCTACACCTTC.